This TCR beta chain emerged from a study of T cells in Graves' hyperthyroidism and ophthalmopathy. Over 9 ml of fresh peripheral blood supplied the PBMCs. RNA transcripts were the template for amplifying TCR beta CDR3 regions. HTBI primers were employed in a first-round RT-PCR of the TCR CDR3. Each CDR3 protein is one row after TCRdb ran MiXCR on the multiplex PCR reads. The table has around 350,000 distinct CDR3 sequences, roughly a sixth seen once. The CDR3 loop spans 16 amino acids. With V trimmed by 4 bases and J by 2 bases, 2 bases remained unmatched. The germline V gene encodes CDR1 MGHDK and CDR2 SYGVNS.

This chain connects TRBV25-1 to TRBJ2-6; 10 bases map to TRBD1. This receptor was identified in a woman in her twenties or thirties with Graves' hyperthyroidism that later progressed to Graves' ophthalmopathy. Sequences were obtained from blood. The CDR3 reads CASSGQGAPGANVLTF. The CDR3 nucleotides read TGTGCCAGCAGTGGACAGGGGGCGCCTGGGGCCAACGTCCTGACTTTC.